The rows below give T cell receptor beta chains drawn from one sample of a study of T cell repertoires in cytomegalovirus infection. TCRdb analysed the reads with MiXCR anew, one entry per CDR3 protein. The sample records some 700,000 distinct CDR3 sequences, roughly a third being singletons. Sequencing input: PBMCs. These receptors were obtained from a human donor in good health (CMV status not recorded). Some clones in this sample may be carry-over from other donors' samples. The conserved cysteine and the conserved F or W are not part of the CDR3 here.

v_gene,len,CDR3aa
TRBV7-2,11,ASSLALGIEQF
TRBV6-1,12,ASSPPARVYGYT
TRBV6-4,14,ASSDTHGTSSYEQY
TRBV6-6,11,ASRAGGWYGYT
TRBV28,11,ASRIDGEAEQY
TRBV7-2,13,ASSPMGVWGQPQH
TRBV24-1,16,ATSDARDRGLPTGELF
TRBV12-3/TRBV12-4,13,ASSPLPGIQETQY
TRBV7-3,16,ASSNNGAVAGALNIQY
TRBV19,13,ASSTSDAWNQPQH
TRBV27,14,ASSRAGTGFGNEQF
TRBV11-2,13,ASSSDWTAGNEQF
TRBV12-3/TRBV12-4,12,ASRNRDRGNEQY
TRBV6-5,12,ASSYSNRNYGYT
TRBV13,11,ASSLVGDSPLH
TRBV28,14,ASRGPRHPYQETQY
TRBV7-9,12,ASSRNIERYSQY
TRBV7-2,12,ASSRLFSTDTQY